The clone carrying this T cell receptor (beta chain) occurred many times. Its antigen is undetermined. A universal primer site was incorporated via template switching, and the cDNA contained unique molecular identifiers. One entry per CDR3 protein, called by TCRdb with MiXCR from the 5' RACE reads. The sample has around 650,000 distinct CDR3 sequences, about 7.1% seen once; the top ten hold around 1.6%. The data stem from a study of identical twins. Overall study findings and caveats: Compared with models, monozygotic twins showed more out-of-frame TCR alpha sharing. For cord blood, abundant beta clonotypes had fewer insertions, unlike memory repertoires, which showed none.

Trimming shortened V by 3 bases and J by 4 bases, and 9 bases separated the two germline ends. Looked up from germline, CDR1 is SGHTA and CDR2 is FQGTGA. This CDR3 is built from 14 residues. Healthy Caucasians provided all donations. These data were also reused for a study on yellow fever vaccine responses in identical twins.

The TCR was taken from a woman younger than 30 in good health. The sequenced sample consisted of PBMCs. The chain employs TRBV7-3 and TRBJ2-2; a possible D gene is TRBD2 (6 bases). Here the CDR3 reads CASSFYGSTGELFF. In DNA form, the CDR3 reads TGTGCCAGCAGCTTTTACGGGAGCACCGGGGAGCTGTTTTTT.